This TCR beta chain was documented in a study of technical replicates of blood from several donors. Produced via immunoSEQ multiplex PCR; TCRdb's table is partial and in-frame only. The sample shows 73,000 or so clones, more than 85% of them seen only once. Germline V lookup: CDR1 SGHAT, CDR2 FQNNGV. The J segment lost 2 bases and the V segment lost 4 bases, leaving 13 bases of the junction unmatched. This CDR3 comprises 18 residues. The rearrangement links TRBV11-2 to TRBJ1-2, with TRBD1 identical over 10 bases. The receptor's source is a human donor in good health. The sequenced sample was T cells isolated from PBMCs. CDR3 DNA sequence: TGTGCCAGCAGCTCAACGAAAGGGACAGGGGAAAAAAACTATGGCTACACCTTC. It specifies CASSSTKGTGEKNYGYTF.